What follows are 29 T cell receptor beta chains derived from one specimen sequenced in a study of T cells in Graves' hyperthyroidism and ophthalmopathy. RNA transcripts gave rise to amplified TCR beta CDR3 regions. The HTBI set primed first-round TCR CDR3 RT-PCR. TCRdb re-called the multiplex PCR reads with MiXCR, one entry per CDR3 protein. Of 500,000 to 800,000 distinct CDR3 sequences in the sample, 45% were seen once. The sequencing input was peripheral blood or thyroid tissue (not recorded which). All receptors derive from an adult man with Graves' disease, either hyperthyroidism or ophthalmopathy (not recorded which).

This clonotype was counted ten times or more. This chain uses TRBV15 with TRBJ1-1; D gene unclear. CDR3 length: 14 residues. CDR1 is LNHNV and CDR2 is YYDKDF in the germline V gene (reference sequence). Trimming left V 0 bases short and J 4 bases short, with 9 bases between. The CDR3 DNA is TGTGCCACCAGCAGAGATCGTCTGAGCACTGAAGCTTTCTTT. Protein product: CATSRDRLSTEAFF.

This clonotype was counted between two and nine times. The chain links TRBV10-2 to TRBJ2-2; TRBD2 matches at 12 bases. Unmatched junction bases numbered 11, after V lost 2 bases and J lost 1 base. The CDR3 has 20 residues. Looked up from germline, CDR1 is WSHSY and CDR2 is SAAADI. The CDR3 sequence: CASSELASGGADGNTGELFF. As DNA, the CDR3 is TGCGCCAGCAGTGAGCTGGCTAGCGGGGGGGCCGATGGGAACACCGGGGAGCTGTTTTTT.

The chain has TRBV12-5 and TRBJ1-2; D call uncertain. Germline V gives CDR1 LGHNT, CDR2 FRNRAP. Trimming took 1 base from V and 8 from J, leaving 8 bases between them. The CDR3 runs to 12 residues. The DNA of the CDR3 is TGTGCTAGTGGTTTGGGGGTTTTCGGCTACACCTTC. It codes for CASGLGVFGYTF.

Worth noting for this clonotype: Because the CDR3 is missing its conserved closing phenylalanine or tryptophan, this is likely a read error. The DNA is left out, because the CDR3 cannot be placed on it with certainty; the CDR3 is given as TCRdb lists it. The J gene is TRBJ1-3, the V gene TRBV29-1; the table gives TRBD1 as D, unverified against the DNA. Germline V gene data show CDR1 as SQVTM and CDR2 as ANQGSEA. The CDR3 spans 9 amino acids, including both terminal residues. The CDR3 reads CSVEVRGTA.

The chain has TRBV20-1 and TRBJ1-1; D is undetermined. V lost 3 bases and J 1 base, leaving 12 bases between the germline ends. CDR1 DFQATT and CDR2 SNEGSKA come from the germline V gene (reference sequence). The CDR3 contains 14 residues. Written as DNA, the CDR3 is TGCAGTGCTAGCGATTCCGGTGGGAACACTGAAGCTTTCTTT. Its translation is CSASDSGGNTEAFF.

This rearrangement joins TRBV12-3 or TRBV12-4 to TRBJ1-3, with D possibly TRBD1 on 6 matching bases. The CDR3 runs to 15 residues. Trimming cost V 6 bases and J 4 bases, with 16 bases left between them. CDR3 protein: CASSLMGADGNTIYF. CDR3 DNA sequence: TGTGCCAGCAGCTTAATGGGGGCGGACGGAAACACCATATATTTT.

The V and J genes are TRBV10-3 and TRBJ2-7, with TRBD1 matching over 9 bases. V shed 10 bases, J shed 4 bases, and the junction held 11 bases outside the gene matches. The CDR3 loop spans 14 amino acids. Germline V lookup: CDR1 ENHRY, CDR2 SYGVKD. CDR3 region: CASGGDRDRYEQYF. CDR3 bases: TGTGCCAGCGGTGGGGACAGGGATCGGTACGAGCAGTACTTC.

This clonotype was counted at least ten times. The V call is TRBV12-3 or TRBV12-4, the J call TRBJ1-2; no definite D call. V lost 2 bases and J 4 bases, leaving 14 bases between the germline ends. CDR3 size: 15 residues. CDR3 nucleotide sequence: TGTGCCAGCAGTTTACGTGTTGGTAAGGGCTATGGCTACACCTTC. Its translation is CASSLRVGKGYGYTF.

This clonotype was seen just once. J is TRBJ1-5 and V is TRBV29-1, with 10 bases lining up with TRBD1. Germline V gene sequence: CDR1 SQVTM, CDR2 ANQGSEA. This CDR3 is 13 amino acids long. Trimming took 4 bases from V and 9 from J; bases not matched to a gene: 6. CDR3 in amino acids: CSVGPGQGSPQHF. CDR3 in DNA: TGCAGCGTTGGGCCGGGACAGGGGTCGCCCCAGCATTTT.

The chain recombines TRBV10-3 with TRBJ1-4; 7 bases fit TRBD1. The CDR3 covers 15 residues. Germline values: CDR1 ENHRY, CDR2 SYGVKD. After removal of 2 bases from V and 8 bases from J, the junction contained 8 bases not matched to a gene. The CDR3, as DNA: TGTGCCATCAGTGAGCTCGGACAGGCGAGCGAAAAACTGTTTTTT. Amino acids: CAISELGQASEKLFF.

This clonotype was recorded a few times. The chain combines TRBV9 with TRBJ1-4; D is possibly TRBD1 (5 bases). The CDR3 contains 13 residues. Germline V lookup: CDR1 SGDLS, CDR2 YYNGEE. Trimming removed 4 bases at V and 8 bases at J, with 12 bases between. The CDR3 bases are TGTGCCAGCAGCCAGGGACCCGGCGAAAAACTGTTTTTT. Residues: CASSQGPGEKLFF.

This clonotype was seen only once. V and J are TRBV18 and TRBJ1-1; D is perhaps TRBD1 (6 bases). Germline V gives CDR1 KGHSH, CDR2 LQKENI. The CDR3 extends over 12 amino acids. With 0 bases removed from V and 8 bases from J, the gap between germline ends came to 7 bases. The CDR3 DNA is TGTGCCAGCTCACCACCCGACAGGGAAGCTTTCTTT. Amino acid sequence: CASSPPDREAFF.

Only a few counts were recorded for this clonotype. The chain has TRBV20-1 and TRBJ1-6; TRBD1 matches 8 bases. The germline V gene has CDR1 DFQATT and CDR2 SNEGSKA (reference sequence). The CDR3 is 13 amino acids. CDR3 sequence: CSGTGDYNSPLHF. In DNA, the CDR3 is TGCAGCGGGACAGGAGATTATAATTCACCCCTCCACTTT.

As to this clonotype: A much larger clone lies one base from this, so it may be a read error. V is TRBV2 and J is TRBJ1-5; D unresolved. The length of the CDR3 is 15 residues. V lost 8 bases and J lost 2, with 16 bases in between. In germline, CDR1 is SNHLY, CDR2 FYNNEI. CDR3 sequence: CASGNGVAGNQPQHF. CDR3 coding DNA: TGTGCCAGCGGTAACGGGGTAGCTGGCAATCAGCCCCAGCATTTT. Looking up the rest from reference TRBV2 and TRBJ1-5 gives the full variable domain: EPEVTQTPSHQVTQMGQEVILRCVPISNHLYFYWYRQILGQKVEFLVSFYNNEISEKSEIFDDQFSVERPDGSNFTLKIRSTKLEDSAMYFCASGNGVAGNQPQHFGDGTRLSIL.

Written as DNA, the CDR3 is TGTGCCAGCAGTTCCAACGGACAGGGGCTGAGGGGCAATCAGCCCCAGCATTTT. Amino acids: CASSSNGQGLRGNQPQHF. V and J are TRBV12-3 or TRBV12-4 and TRBJ1-5; 9 bases align to TRBD1. V gave up 4 bases and J gave up 2 bases; unmatched junction bases: 12. CDR3 length: 18 amino acids.

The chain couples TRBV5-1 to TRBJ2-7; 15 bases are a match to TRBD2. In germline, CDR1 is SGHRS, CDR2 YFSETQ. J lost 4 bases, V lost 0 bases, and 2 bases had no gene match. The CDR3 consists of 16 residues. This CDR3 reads CASSLDGTSGGYEQYF. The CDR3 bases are TGCGCCAGCAGCTTGGATGGGACTAGCGGGGGGTACGAGCAGTACTTC.

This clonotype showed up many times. This CDR3 is CASSAGLAGEETQYF. The CDR3 nucleotides read TGTGCCAGCAGCGCGGGACTAGCGGGAGAAGAGACCCAGTACTTC. The chain recombines TRBV7-9 with TRBJ2-5; 14 bases match TRBD2. There are 15 residues in the CDR3. The V gene's germline CDR1 is SEHNR and CDR2 FQNEAQ (reference sequence). V was pared by 5 bases and J by 3 bases, with 2 bases of the junction left unmatched.

In DNA, the CDR3 is TGTGCCAGCAGCTTGGGCCTCCCTGGGGCCAACGTCCTGACTTTC. The encoded protein is CASSLGLPGANVLTF. The chain carries TRBV7-6 and TRBJ2-6, with D uncertain. CDR3 length equals 15 residues. Germline V gives CDR1 SGHVS, CDR2 FNYEAQ. Trimming took off 3 bases at V and 2 bases at J, with 8 bases between the two ends.

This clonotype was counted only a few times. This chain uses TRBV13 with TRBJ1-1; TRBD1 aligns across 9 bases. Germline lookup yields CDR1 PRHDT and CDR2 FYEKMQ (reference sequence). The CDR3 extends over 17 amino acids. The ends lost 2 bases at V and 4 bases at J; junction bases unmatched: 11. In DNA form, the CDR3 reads TGTGCCAGCAGCTTAAGGGCTAACAGGGGGCTGGGCACTGAAGCTTTCTTT. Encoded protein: CASSLRANRGLGTEAFF.

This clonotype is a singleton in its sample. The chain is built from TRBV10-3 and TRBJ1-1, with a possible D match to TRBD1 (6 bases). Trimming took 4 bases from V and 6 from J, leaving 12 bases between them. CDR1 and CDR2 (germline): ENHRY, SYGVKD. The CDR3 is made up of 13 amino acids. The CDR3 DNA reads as TGTGCCATCAGTGCGGGGGCTGGGGCTGAAGCTTTCTTT. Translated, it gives CAISAGAGAEAFF.

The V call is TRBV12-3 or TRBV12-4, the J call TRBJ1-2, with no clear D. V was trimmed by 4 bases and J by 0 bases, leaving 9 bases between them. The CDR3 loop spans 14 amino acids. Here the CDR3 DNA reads TGTGCCAGCAGTTCCCTGACCACTAACTATGGCTACACCTTC. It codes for CASSSLTTNYGYTF.

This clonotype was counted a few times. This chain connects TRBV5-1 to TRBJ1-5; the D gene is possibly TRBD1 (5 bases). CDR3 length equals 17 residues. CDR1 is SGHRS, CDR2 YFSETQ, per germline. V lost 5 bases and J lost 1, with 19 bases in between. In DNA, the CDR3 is TGCGCCAGCAGTCCCGGCCTCCGGGGCGGGAGCAATCAGCCCCAGCATTTT. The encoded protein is CASSPGLRGGSNQPQHF.

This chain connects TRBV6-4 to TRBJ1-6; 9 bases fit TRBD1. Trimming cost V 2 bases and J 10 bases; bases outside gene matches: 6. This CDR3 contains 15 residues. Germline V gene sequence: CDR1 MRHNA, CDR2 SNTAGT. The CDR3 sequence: CASSDHGTGRSPLHF. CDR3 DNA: TGTGCCAGCAGTGACCATGGGACAGGGCGATCACCCCTCCACTTT.

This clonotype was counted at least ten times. CDR3 nucleotide sequence: TGTGCCAGCAGTTACAGGGACAGGACCTACGAGCAGTACTTC. Its translation is CASSYRDRTYEQYF. J is TRBJ2-7 and V is TRBV6-5, with 8 bases fitting TRBD1. The CDR3 is made up of 14 amino acids. J gave up 2 bases and V 2 bases, and 2 bases lay outside the gene matches. CDR1 is MNHEY and CDR2 is SVGAGI in the germline V gene.

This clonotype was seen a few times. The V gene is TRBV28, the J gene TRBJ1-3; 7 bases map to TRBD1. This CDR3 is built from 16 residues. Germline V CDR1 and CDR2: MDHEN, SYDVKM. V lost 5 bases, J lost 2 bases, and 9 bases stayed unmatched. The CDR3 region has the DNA TGTGCCAGCAGTCAACGAGGTGGGACAGCTGGAAACACCATATATTTT. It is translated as CASSQRGGTAGNTIYF.

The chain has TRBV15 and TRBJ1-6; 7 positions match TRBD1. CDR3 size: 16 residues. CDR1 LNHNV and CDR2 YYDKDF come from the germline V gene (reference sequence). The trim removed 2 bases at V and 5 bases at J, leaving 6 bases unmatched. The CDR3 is CATSRSGTEDNSPLHF. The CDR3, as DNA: TGTGCCACCAGCAGATCCGGGACAGAGGATAATTCACCCCTCCACTTT.

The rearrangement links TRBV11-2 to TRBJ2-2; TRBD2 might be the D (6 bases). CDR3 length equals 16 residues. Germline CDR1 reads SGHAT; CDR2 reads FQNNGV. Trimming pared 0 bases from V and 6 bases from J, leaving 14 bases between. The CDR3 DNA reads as TGTGCCAGCAGCTTAGACCTGGCTGGAGGGGCCGGGGAGCTGTTTTTT. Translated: CASSLDLAGGAGELFF.

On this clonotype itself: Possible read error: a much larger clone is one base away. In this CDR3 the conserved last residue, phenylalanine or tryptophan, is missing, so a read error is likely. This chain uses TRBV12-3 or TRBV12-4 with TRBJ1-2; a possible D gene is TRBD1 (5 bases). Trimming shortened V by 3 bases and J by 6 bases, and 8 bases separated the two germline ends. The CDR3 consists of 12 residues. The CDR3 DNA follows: TGTGCCAGCAGTTTTTCAGGGCATGGCTACACCTCC. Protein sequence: CASSFSGHGYTS.

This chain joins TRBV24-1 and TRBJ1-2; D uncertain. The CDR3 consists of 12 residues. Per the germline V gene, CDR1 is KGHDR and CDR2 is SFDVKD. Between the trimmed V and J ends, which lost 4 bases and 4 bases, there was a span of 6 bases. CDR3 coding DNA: TGTGCCACCAGTGACACGACCTATGGCTACACCTTC. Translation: CATSDTTYGYTF.